These 12 T cell receptor beta chains were all obtained from the same sample, sequenced in a study of CD8+ T cells in alopecia areata. Treatment in this sample: oral pan-JAK inhibitor, 5-10 mg twice daily. Isolated RNA was reverse transcribed into cDNA used as the sequencing template. Profiled with immunoSEQ multiplex PCR; TCRdb holds only in-frame clones, not every one. The sample holds some 190,000 clones, 66% seen once. The specimen was CD4+ T cells sorted from blood, collected at week 44, from a patient treated with tofacitinib. Receptors were obtained from a human donor with alopecia areata.

This rearrangement joins TRBV25-1 to TRBJ1-4; 7 bases are a match to TRBD1. The trim removed 3 bases at V and 8 bases at J, leaving 6 bases unmatched. The V gene's germline CDR1 is MGHDK and CDR2 SYGVNS. The CDR3 is made up of 14 amino acids. The CDR3 region has the DNA TGTGCCAGCAGTGAGACAGGGCAGATCGAAAAACTGTTTTTT. This codes for CASSETGQIEKLFF. The variable domain in full, completed from reference TRBV25-1 and TRBJ1-4, reads EADIYQTPRYLVIGTGKKITLECSQTMGHDKMYWYQQDPGMELHLIHYSYGVNSTEKGDLSSESTVSRIRTEHFPLTLESARPSHTSQYLCASSETGQIEKLFFGSGTQLSVL.

The chain carries TRBV5-4 and TRBJ2-5; 8 nucleotides line up with TRBD2. Germline assignment: CDR1 SGHNT and CDR2 YYREEE (reference sequence). The junction had 1 base not matched to a gene; V was cut back by 0 bases and J by 3 bases. This CDR3 has 14 amino acids. CDR3 loop: CASSLVGGEETQYF. Written as DNA, the CDR3 is TGTGCCAGCAGCTTGGTCGGGGGGGAAGAGACCCAGTACTTC.

This clone has only a few counts. The sample contains more than one DNA sequence encoding this CDR3. The chain recombines TRBV29-1 with TRBJ1-1; no definite D call. Germline CDR1 SQVTM, CDR2 ANQGSEA. Trimming stripped 6 bases from V and 0 bases from J, with 11 bases between. The CDR3 spans 13 residues. The CDR3 sequence: CSVERVMNTEAFF. In DNA form, the CDR3 reads TGCAGCGTCGAGCGGGTAATGAACACTGAAGCTTTCTTT.

This clone was counted once. CDR3 region: CSVGLLPGELFF. DNA of the CDR3: TGCAGCGTTGGACTCCTTCCCGGGGAGCTGTTTTTT. The J gene is TRBJ2-2, the V gene TRBV29-1, with D unclear. The CDR3 has 12 amino acids. CDR1 SQVTM and CDR2 ANQGSEA come from the germline V gene. V was shortened by 4 bases and J by 6 bases, with 9 bases between the two germline ends.

This chain uses TRBV9 with TRBJ1-2; tentatively, D is TRBD1 (6 bases). This CDR3 has 14 residues. Germline CDR1 reads SGDLS; CDR2 reads YYNGEE. Trimming shortened V by 0 bases and J by 8 bases, and 14 bases separated the two germline ends. This CDR3 reads CASSVAAQGSGYTF. CDR3 DNA: TGTGCCAGCAGCGTAGCAGCACAGGGTAGCGGCTACACCTTC.

This CDR3 is CASSITQGGYGYTF. Here the CDR3 DNA reads TGTGCCAGTAGTATAACCCAGGGAGGCTATGGCTACACCTTC. The rearrangement links TRBV19 to TRBJ1-2; a possible D gene is TRBD1 (5 bases). CDR3 length equals 14 residues. The germline V and J ends were trimmed by 2 bases and 4 bases, with 11 bases remaining between them. CDR1 and CDR2 (germline): LNHDA, SQIVND (reference sequence).

The gene calls are TRBV7-7 and TRBJ2-3; D is unresolved. The CDR3 is made up of 15 amino acids. V was clipped by 5 bases and J by 2 bases, with 14 bases between them. Germline V gene lookup returns CDR1 SSHAT and CDR2 FNYEAQ (reference sequence). The CDR3 protein is CASSPDQSLTDTQYF. In DNA, the CDR3 is TGTGCCAGCAGCCCCGACCAGTCCCTCACAGATACGCAGTATTTT.

Details on this clone: The same CDR3 can be traced to other DNA sequences in this sample. This chain connects TRBV20-1 to TRBJ1-1, with no clear D. The length of the CDR3 is 10 residues. Germline V gene data show CDR1 as DFQATT and CDR2 as SNEGSKA (reference sequence). V gave up 3 bases and J gave up 7 bases, with 6 bases separating them. CDR3 sequence (DNA): TGCAGTGCTAGGCGGGATGAAGCTTTCTTT. This translates into CSARRDEAFF.

The CDR3 is CASSHHRVDTEAFF. DNA of the CDR3: TGCGCCAGCAGTCACCACAGGGTGGACACTGAAGCTTTCTTT. This chain uses TRBV23-1 with TRBJ1-1; perhaps TRBD1 as D (6 bases). TRBV23-1 is given ORF status, its function remaining uncertain. Trimming cost V 3 bases and J 3 bases, with 11 bases left between them. This CDR3 is built from 14 residues.

This clone appeared once. The genes are TRBV5-1 and TRBJ2-2; 10 bases fit TRBD2. The germline gives CDR1 SGHRS, CDR2 YFSETQ. This CDR3 region has 16 residues. V was pared by 4 bases and J by 6 bases, with 9 bases of the junction left unmatched. The CDR3 DNA reads TGCGCCAGCAGCCCGAGACTAGCGGGCTCCCCCGGGGAGCTGTTTTTT. It is translated as CASSPRLAGSPGELFF.

The rearrangement joins TRBV30 to TRBJ1-2; maybe TRBD1 (6 bases). This CDR3 comprises 13 residues. Germline V CDR1 and CDR2: GTSNPN, SVGIG (reference sequence). Trimming cost V 4 bases and J 2 bases, with 11 bases left between them. This CDR3 is CAWTRDRNYGYTF. CDR3 nucleotides: TGTGCCTGGACCCGCGACAGGAACTATGGCTACACCTTC.

As for this clone: Relative to the germline gene, one junction end is altered; a read error may explain this. The genes are TRBV5-4 and TRBJ2-4; D may match TRBD1 or TRBD2 (5 bases each). Germline lookup yields CDR1 SGHNT and CDR2 YYREEE (reference sequence). The CDR3 runs to 14 residues. For the CDR3, the DNA is TGCGCCAGCAGCCAACAAACCGGGACAAACATTCAGTACTTC. It encodes CASSQQTGTNIQYF.